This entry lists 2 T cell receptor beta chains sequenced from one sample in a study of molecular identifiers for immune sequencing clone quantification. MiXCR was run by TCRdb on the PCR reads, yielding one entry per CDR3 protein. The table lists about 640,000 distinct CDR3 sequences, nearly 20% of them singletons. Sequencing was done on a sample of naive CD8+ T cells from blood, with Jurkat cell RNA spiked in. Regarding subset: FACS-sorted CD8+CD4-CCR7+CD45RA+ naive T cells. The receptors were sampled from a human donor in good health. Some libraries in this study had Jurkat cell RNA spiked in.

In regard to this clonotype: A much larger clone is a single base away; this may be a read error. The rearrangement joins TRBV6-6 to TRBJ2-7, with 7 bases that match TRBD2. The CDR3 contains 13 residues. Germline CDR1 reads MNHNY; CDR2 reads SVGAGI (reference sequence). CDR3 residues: CASSYSGVREQHF. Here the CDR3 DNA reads TGTGCCAGCAGTTACTCCGGGGTGCGGGAGCAGCACTTC.

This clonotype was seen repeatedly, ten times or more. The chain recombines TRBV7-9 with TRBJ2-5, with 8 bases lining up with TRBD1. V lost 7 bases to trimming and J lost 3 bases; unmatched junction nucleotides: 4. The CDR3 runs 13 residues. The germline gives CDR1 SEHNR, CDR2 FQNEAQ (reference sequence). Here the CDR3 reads CASTATGEETQYF. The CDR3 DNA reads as TGTGCCAGCACCGCGACAGGGGAAGAGACCCAGTACTTC.